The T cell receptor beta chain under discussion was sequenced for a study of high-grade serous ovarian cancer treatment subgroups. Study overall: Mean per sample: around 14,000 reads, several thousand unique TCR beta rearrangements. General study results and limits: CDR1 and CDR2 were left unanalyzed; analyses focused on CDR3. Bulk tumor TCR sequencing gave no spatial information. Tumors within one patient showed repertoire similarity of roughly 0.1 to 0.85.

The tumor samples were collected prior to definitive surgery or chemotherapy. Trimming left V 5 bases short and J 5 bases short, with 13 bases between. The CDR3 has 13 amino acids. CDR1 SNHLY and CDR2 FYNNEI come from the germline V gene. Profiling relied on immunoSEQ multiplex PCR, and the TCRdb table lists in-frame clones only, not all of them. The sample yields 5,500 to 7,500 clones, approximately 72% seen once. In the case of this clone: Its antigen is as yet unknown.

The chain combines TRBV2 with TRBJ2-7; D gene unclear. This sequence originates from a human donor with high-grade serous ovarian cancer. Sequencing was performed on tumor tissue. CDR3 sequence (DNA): TGTGCCAGCAGTCGTATGGTGGGGAACGAGCAGTACTTC. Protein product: CASSRMVGNEQYF. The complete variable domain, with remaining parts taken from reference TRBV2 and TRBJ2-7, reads EPEVTQTPSHQVTQMGQEVILRCVPISNHLYFYWYRQILGQKVEFLVSFYNNEISEKSEIFDDQFSVERPDGSNFTLKIRSTKLEDSAMYFCASSRMVGNEQYFGPGTRLTVT.